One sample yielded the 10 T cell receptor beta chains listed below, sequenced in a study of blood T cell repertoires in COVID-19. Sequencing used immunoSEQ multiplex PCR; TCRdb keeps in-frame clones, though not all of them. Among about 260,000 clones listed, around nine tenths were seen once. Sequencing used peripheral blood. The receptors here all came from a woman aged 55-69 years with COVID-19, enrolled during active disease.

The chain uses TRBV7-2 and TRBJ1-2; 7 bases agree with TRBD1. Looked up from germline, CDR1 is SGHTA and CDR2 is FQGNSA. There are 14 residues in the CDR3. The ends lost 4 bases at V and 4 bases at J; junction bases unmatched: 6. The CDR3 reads CASSSRTGFYGYTF. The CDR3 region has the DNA TGTGCCAGCAGCTCGAGGACAGGCTTCTATGGCTACACCTTC. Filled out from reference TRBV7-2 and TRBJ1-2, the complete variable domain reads GAGVSQSPSNKVTEKGKDVELRCDPISGHTALYWYRQSLGQGLEFLIYFQGNSAPDKSGLPSDRFSAERTGGSVSTLTIQRTQQEDSAVYLCASSSRTGFYGYTFGSGTRLTVV.

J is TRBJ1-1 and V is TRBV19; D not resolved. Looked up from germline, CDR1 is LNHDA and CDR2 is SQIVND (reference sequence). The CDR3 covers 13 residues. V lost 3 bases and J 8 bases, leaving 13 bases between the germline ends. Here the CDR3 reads CASSILGQAEAFF. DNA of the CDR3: TGTGCCAGTAGTATCCTCGGCCAGGCAGAAGCTTTCTTT. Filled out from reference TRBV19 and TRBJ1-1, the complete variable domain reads DGGITQSPKYLFRKEGQNVTLSCEQNLNHDAMYWYRQDPGQGLRLIYYSQIVNDFQKGDIAEGYSVSREKKESFPLTVTSAQKNPTAFYLCASSILGQAEAFFGQGTRLTVV.

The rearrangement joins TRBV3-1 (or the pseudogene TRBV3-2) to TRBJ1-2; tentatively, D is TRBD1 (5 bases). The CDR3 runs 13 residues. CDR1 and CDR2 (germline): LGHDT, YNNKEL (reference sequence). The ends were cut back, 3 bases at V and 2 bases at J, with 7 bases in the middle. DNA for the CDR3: TGTGCCAGCAGCCAGAAGGGGAACTATGGCTACACCTTC. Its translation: CASSQKGNYGYTF.

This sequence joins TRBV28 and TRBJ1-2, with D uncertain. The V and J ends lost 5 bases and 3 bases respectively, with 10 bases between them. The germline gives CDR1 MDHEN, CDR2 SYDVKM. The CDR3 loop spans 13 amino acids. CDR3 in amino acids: CASSRLYDYGYTF. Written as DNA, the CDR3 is TGTGCCAGCAGTCGACTTTACGACTATGGCTACACCTTC.

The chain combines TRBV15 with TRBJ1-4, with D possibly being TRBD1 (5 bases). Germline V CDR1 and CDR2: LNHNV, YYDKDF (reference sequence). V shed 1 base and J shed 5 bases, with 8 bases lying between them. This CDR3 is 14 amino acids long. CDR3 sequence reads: CATSRGQTNEKLFF. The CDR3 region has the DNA TGTGCCACCAGCAGAGGACAGACGAATGAAAAACTGTTTTTT.

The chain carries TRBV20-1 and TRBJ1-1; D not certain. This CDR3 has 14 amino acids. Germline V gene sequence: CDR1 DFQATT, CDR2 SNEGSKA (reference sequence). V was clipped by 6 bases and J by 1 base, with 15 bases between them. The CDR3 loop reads CSASREIENTEAFF. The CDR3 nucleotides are TGCAGTGCCAGTCGGGAAATAGAGAACACTGAAGCTTTCTTT.

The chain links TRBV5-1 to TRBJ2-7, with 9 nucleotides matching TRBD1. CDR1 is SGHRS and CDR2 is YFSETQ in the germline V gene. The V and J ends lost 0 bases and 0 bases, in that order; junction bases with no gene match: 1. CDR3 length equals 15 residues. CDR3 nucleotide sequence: TGCGCCAGCAGCTTGGCACAGGGGGCCTCCTACGAGCAGTACTTC. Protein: CASSLAQGASYEQYF.

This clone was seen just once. The CDR3 sequence: CASSGIGGSYNEQFF. The CDR3 DNA is TGTGCCAGCAGTGGGATCGGAGGGTCCTACAATGAGCAGTTCTTC. The rearrangement uses TRBV9 and TRBJ2-1; D perhaps matches TRBD2 (6 bases). This CDR3 has 15 amino acids. Germline CDR1 is SGDLS and CDR2 is YYNGEE. Trimming shortened V by 5 bases and J by 1 base, and 13 bases separated the two germline ends.

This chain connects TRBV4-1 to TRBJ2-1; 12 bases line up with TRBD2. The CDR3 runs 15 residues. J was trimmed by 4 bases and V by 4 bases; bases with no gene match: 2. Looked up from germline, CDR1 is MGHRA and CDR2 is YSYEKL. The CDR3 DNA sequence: TGCGCCAGCAGCCCCGGACTAGCGGGATACAATGAGCAGTTCTTC. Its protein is CASSPGLAGYNEQFF.

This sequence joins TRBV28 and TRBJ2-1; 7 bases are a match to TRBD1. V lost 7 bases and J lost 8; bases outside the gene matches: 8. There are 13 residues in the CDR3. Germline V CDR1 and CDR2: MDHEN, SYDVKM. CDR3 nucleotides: TGTGCCAGCACGCGACAGGGTGTGCATGAGCAGTTCTTC. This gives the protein CASTRQGVHEQFF.